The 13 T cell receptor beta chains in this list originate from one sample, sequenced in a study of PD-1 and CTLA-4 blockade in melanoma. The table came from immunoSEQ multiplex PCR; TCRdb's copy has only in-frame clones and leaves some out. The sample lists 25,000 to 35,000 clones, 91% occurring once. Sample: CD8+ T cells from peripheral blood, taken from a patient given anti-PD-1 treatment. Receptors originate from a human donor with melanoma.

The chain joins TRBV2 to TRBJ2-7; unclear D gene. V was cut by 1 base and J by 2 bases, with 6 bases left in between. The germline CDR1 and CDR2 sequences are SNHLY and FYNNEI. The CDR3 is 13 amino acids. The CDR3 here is CASSEGYTYEQYF. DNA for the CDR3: TGTGCCAGCAGTGAAGGATACACCTACGAGCAGTACTTC.

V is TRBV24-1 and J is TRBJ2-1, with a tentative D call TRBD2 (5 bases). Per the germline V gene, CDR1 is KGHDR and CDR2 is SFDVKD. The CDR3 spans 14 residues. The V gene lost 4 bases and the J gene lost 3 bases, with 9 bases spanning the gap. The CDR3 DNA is TGTGCCACCAGTGAGAATAGCGTCTACAATGAGCAGTTCTTC. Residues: CATSENSVYNEQFF.

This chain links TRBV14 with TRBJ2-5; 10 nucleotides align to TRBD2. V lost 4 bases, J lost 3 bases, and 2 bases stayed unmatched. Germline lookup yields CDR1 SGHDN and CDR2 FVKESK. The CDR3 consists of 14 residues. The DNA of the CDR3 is TGTGCCAGCAGCCTAGCGGGGGGAAAAGAGACCCAGTACTTC. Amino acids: CASSLAGGKETQYF.

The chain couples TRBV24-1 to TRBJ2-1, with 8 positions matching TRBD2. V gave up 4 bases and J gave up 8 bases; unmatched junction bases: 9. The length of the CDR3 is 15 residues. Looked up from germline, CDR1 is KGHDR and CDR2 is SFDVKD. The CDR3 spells CATSDPPSGSDEQFF. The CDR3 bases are TGTGCCACCAGTGACCCACCCAGCGGGAGTGATGAGCAGTTCTTC.

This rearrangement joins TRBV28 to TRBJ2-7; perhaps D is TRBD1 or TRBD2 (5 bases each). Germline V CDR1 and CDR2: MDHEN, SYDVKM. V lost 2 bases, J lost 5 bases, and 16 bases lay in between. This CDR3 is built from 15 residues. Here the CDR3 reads CASSLDGALLNEQYF. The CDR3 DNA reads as TGTGCCAGCAGTTTAGACGGGGCCCTTCTCAACGAGCAGTACTTC.

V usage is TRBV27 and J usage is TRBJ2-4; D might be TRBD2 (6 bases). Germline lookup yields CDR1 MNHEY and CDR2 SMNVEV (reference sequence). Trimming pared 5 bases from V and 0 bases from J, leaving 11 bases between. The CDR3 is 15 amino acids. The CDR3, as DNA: TGTGCCAGCAGTCCTTTAGCGGTAGCCAAAAACATTCAGTACTTC. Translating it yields CASSPLAVAKNIQYF.

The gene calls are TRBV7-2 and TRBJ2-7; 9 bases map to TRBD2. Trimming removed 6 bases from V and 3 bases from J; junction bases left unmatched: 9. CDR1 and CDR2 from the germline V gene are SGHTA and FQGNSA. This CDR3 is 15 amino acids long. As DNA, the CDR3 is TGTGCCAGCAGTTATGGAGCGGGGGGCCGCTACGAGCAGTACTTC. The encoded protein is CASSYGAGGRYEQYF.

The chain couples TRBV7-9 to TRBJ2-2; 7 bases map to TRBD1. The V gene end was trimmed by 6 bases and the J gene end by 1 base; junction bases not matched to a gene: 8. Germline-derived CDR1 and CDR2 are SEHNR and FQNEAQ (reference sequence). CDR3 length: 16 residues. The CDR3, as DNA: TGTGCCAGCAGTCTAGGGGGCAGGAAGAACACCGGGGAGCTGTTTTTT. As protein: CASSLGGRKNTGELFF. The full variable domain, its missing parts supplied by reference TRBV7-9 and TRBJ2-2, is DTGVSQNPRHKITKRGQNVTFRCDPISEHNRLYWYRQTLGQGPEFLTYFQNEAQLEKSRLLSDRFSAERPKGSFSTLEIQRTEQGDSAMYLCASSLGGRKNTGELFFGEGSRLTVL.

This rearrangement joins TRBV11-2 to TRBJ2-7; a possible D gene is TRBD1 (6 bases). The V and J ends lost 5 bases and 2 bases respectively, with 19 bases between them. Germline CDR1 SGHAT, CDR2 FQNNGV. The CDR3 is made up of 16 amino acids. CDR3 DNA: TGTGCCAGCAGCCCCATGCGGGCAGGGGTCACCTACGAGCAGTACTTC. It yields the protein CASSPMRAGVTYEQYF.

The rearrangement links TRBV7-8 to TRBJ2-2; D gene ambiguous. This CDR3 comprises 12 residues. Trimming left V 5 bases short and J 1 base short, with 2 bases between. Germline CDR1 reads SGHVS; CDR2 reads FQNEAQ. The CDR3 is CASSRNTGELFF. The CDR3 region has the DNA TGTGCCAGCAGCAGGAACACCGGGGAGCTGTTTTTT.

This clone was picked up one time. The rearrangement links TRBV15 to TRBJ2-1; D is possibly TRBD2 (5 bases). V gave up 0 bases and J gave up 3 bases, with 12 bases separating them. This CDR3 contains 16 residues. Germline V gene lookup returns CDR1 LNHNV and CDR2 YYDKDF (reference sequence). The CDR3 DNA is TGTGCCACCAGCAGAGATAGGGCTAGCAGCTACAATGAGCAGTTCTTC. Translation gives CATSRDRASSYNEQFF.

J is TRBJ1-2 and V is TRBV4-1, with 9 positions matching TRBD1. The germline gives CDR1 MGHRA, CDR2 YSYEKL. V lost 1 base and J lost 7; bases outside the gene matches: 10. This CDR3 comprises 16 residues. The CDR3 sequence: CASSQVSAQGALGYTF. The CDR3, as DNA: TGCGCCAGCAGCCAAGTCTCGGCACAGGGGGCGCTTGGCTACACCTTC.

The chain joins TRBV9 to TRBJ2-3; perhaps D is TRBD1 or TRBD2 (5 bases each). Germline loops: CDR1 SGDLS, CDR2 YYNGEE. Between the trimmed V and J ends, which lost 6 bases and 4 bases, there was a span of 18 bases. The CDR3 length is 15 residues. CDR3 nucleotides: TGTGCCAGCACCGGGACCTCCGGTGGGGCAGATACGCAGTATTTT. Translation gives CASTGTSGGADTQYF.